This T cell receptor beta chain was recorded in a study of control samples from healthy donors and cancer patients. Using immunoSEQ multiplex PCR, the repertoire was profiled, and TCRdb retains in-frame clones only, with some absent. The sample holds about 89,000 clones; roughly 84% are singletons and the top ten take around 2.1%. Per germline, CDR1 LGHDT and CDR2 YNNKEL (reference sequence). The germline V and J ends were trimmed by 0 bases and 5 bases, with 19 bases remaining between them. This CDR3 is built from 18 residues. Sequencing was done on a sample of blood. This TCR derives from a woman in her forties in good health. This chain joins TRBV3-1 (or the pseudogene TRBV3-2) and TRBJ1-4; D not resolved. CDR3 sequence: CASSQDWERAPINEKLFF. Written as DNA, the CDR3 is TGTGCCAGCAGCCAAGATTGGGAGAGGGCACCTATCAATGAAAAACTGTTTTTT.